Presented here are 30 T cell receptor beta chains from one specimen sequenced in a study of blood T cell repertoires in COVID-19. Clones were read by immunoSEQ multiplex PCR, and TCRdb kept only the in-frame ones, dropping some. Found here are roughly 120,000 clones, less than 90% of them singletons; the top ten hold roughly 8%. Sequencing used peripheral blood. These receptors originate from a man aged 70 or older who had recovered from COVID-19.

J is TRBJ2-7 and V is TRBV27, with 8 bases matching TRBD1. The V segment lost 2 bases and the J segment 3 bases; nucleotides outside the gene matches: 6. Germline CDR1 MNHEY, CDR2 SMNVEV (reference sequence). This CDR3 has 15 residues. CDR3 in DNA: TGTGCCAGCAGTTTAACTGACAGGGGCCTCTACGAGCAGTACTTC. Translated: CASSLTDRGLYEQYF.

The chain's CDR3 is CASSLVLLPRTGELFF. The CDR3 nucleotides are TGCGCCAGCAGCTTGGTCCTGCTACCGAGGACCGGGGAGCTGTTTTTT. V is TRBV5-1 and J is TRBJ2-2, with D unclear. Between the trimmed V and J ends, which lost 0 bases and 5 bases, there was a span of 14 bases. This CDR3 has 16 residues. Germline V gene sequence: CDR1 SGHRS, CDR2 YFSETQ.

The gene calls are TRBV7-9 and TRBJ1-1, with 7 bases fitting TRBD1. Germline CDR1 reads SEHNR; CDR2 reads FQNEAQ (reference sequence). Losses at the gene ends were 0 bases for V and 7 bases for J; bases not matched to a gene: 8. CDR3 length equals 15 residues. The CDR3, as DNA: TGTGCCAGCAGCTTAGCTCGGACAGGAGTTTTTGAAGCTTTCTTT. Translated, it gives CASSLARTGVFEAFF.

The rearrangement links TRBV3-1 (or the pseudogene TRBV3-2) to TRBJ2-5, with D perhaps matching TRBD1 (5 bases). The CDR3 consists of 13 residues. The V end was cut by 4 bases, the J end by 4 bases, with 10 bases between. CDR1 and CDR2 from the germline V gene are LGHDT and YNNKEL (reference sequence). The CDR3 reads CASSPPRGETQYF. The CDR3 nucleotides are TGTGCCAGCAGCCCCCCAAGGGGAGAGACCCAGTACTTC.

The CDR3 here is CASSGGQGTRNTEAFF. For the CDR3, the DNA is TGTGCCAGCAGCGGCGGACAGGGGACGCGTAACACTGAAGCTTTCTTT. This rearrangement joins TRBV5-6 to TRBJ1-1, with 9 bases that match TRBD1. The CDR3 runs 16 residues. V shed 4 bases, J shed 2 bases, and the junction held 9 bases outside the gene matches. From germline, CDR1 is SGHDT and CDR2 YYEEEE.

The chain is built from TRBV5-5 and TRBJ2-2; no reliable D call. The CDR3 sequence is 12 residues long. V lost 7 bases and J 3 bases, leaving 7 bases between the germline ends. Germline CDR1 SGHKS, CDR2 YYEKEE (reference sequence). As DNA, the CDR3 is TGTGCCAGCCACGGTGACACCGGGGAGCTGTTTTTT. Translating gives CASHGDTGELFF.

The chain joins TRBV7-8 to TRBJ1-3, with D tentatively TRBD1 (6 bases). The CDR3 is made up of 16 amino acids. Germline-derived CDR1 and CDR2 are SGHVS and FQNEAQ. Trimming cost V 5 bases and J 2 bases, with 16 bases left between them. CDR3 residues: CASSPRGGLAGNTIYF. CDR3 nucleotides: TGTGCCAGCAGCCCGCGGGGGGGCTTGGCTGGAAACACCATATATTTT.

J is TRBJ1-1 and V is TRBV7-3; 11 positions agree with TRBD1. The CDR3 has 13 residues. Per germline, CDR1 SGHTA and CDR2 FQGTGA. The ends lost 3 bases at V and 7 bases at J; junction bases unmatched: 1. CDR3 DNA sequence: TGTGCCAGCAGCTTCGGGACAGGGGGTGAAGCTTTCTTT. Its protein is CASSFGTGGEAFF.

V gene TRBV5-6 combines with J gene TRBJ1-6; perhaps TRBD1 as D (5 bases). This CDR3 region has 14 residues. Germline CDR1 is SGHDT and CDR2 is YYEEEE. V shed 2 bases and J shed 9 bases, with 12 bases lying between them. This CDR3 reads CASSLWGVVSPLHF. The CDR3 DNA reads TGTGCCAGCAGCTTATGGGGGGTAGTTTCACCCCTCCACTTT.

This sequence joins TRBV5-1 and TRBJ1-1; D possibly corresponds to TRBD1 (5 bases). Germline assignment: CDR1 SGHRS and CDR2 YFSETQ. V gave up 0 bases and J gave up 4 bases, with 10 bases separating them. The CDR3 has 14 amino acids. CDR3 DNA: TGCGCCAGCAGCTTGGTCAGGGCTCGCACTGAAGCTTTCTTT. Protein: CASSLVRARTEAFF. The full variable domain, completed using reference TRBV5-1 and TRBJ1-1, is KAGVTQTPRYLIKTRGQQVTLSCSPISGHRSVSWYQQTPGQGLQFLFEYFSETQRNKGNFPGRFSGRQFSNSRSEMNVSTLELGDSALYLCASSLVRARTEAFFGQGTRLTVV.

This clone was counted many times. In DNA, the CDR3 is TGTGCCAGCAGCCTAACCCTCGGGACTATTACCTACGAGCAGTACTTC. Its translation: CASSLTLGTITYEQYF. The J gene is TRBJ2-7, the V gene TRBV11-2; 7 positions agree with TRBD2. CDR1 is SGHAT, CDR2 FQNNGV, per germline. The CDR3 runs to 16 residues. V was pared by 5 bases and J by 2 bases, with 12 bases of the junction left unmatched.

The chain joins TRBV5-6 to TRBJ2-5; tentatively, D is TRBD1 (5 bases). Germline V CDR1 and CDR2: SGHDT, YYEEEE. V dropped 3 bases and J dropped 4 bases, with 13 bases sitting between them. This CDR3 comprises 14 residues. The CDR3 loop is CASSSPQGGETQYF. The CDR3 DNA reads TGTGCCAGCAGCTCCCCCCAGGGTGGAGAGACCCAGTACTTC.

The table lists this clone with a few counts. The rearrangement links TRBV7-9 to TRBJ2-5; 9 bases fit TRBD2. The CDR3 is 13 amino acids. Per the germline V gene, CDR1 is SEHNR and CDR2 is FQNEAQ (reference sequence). V gave up 5 bases and J gave up 5 bases; unmatched junction bases: 3. CDR3 nucleotides: TGTGCCAGCAGCGCTAGCGGGGAGGAGACCCAGTACTTC. As protein: CASSASGEETQYF.

This chain uses TRBV28 with TRBJ1-1; 7 nucleotides align to TRBD1. The V gene end was trimmed by 3 bases and the J gene end by 1 base; junction bases not matched to a gene: 8. Per the germline V gene, CDR1 is MDHEN and CDR2 is SYDVKM. This CDR3 contains 16 residues. The CDR3 DNA is TGTGCCAGCAGTTTCAGGAAGGGGGCGGGGAACACTGAAGCTTTCTTT. This gives the protein CASSFRKGAGNTEAFF.

The V gene is TRBV4-2, the J gene TRBJ1-2, with D uncertain. V gave up 2 bases and J gave up 2 bases, with 3 bases separating them. This CDR3 comprises 12 residues. CDR1 LGHNA and CDR2 YNFKEQ come from the germline V gene. CDR3: CASSQSNYGYTF. DNA for the CDR3: TGTGCCAGCAGCCAATCGAACTATGGCTACACCTTC.

The CDR3 DNA reads TGTGCCCGTGGAAGTCCCGGGCCACAGGGGCAAGAGACCCAGTACTTC. Translation: CARGSPGPQGQETQYF. The gene calls are TRBV7-4 and TRBJ2-5; 7 positions agree with TRBD1. With 11 bases clipped from V and 2 bases from J, the junction kept 17 bases outside the gene matches. Germline loops: CDR1 SGHVT, CDR2 SQSDAQ. The CDR3 contains 16 residues.

The chain joins TRBV9 to TRBJ1-1, with D possibly TRBD1 on 5 matching bases. V gave up 4 bases and J gave up 3 bases, with 13 bases separating them. The CDR3 is 14 residues long. Germline V gene data show CDR1 as SGDLS and CDR2 as YYNGEE. The CDR3 sequence: CASSPRTGDTEAFF. In DNA, the CDR3 is TGTGCCAGCAGCCCTCGGACGGGGGACACTGAAGCTTTCTTT.

V and J are TRBV2 and TRBJ2-1; no clear D. The CDR3 consists of 13 residues. Trimming removed 2 bases at V and 9 bases at J, with 11 bases between. Germline V gene lookup returns CDR1 SNHLY and CDR2 FYNNEI. CDR3 sequence reads: CASSERWSSEQFF. CDR3 in DNA: TGTGCCAGCAGTGAAAGGTGGAGCAGTGAGCAGTTCTTC. Drawing the rest from reference TRBV2 and TRBJ2-1, the complete variable domain is EPEVTQTPSHQVTQMGQEVILRCVPISNHLYFYWYRQILGQKVEFLVSFYNNEISEKSEIFDDQFSVERPDGSNFTLKIRSTKLEDSAMYFCASSERWSSEQFFGPGTRLTVL.

The V gene is TRBV19, the J gene TRBJ2-7; a weak D match, TRBD2 (6 bases). There are 15 residues in the CDR3. CDR1 and CDR2 (germline): LNHDA, SQIVND (reference sequence). Trimming took 7 bases from V and 0 from J, leaving 16 bases between them. The CDR3 sequence is CASMRGGTGSYEQYF. DNA for the CDR3: TGTGCCAGTATGCGGGGCGGGACTGGCTCCTACGAGCAGTACTTC.

The chain couples TRBV5-1 to TRBJ1-4; TRBD1 aligns across 10 bases. V dropped 0 bases and J dropped 4; count of bases not matched to a gene: 12. The CDR3 totals 19 residues. Germline lookup yields CDR1 SGHRS and CDR2 YFSETQ. In nucleotides, the CDR3 is TGCGCCAGCAGCTTGGCCCTGACAGGGGGCAAGGGGAGTAATGAAAAACTGTTTTTT. Its protein is CASSLALTGGKGSNEKLFF.

This chain uses TRBV29-1 with TRBJ2-5; weak D call: TRBD2 (5 bases). Deletions cut 1 base from V and 5 bases from J, with 8 bases between. The V gene's germline CDR1 is SQVTM and CDR2 ANQGSEA. The CDR3 has 12 residues. The CDR3 loop is CSVEAGWETQYF. The CDR3 region has the DNA TGCAGCGTTGAAGCGGGGTGGGAGACCCAGTACTTC.

The chain recombines TRBV11-2 with TRBJ2-1, with D possibly matching TRBD1 (6 bases). The CDR3 has 14 residues. Germline CDR1 reads SGHAT; CDR2 reads FQNNGV. V shed 3 bases and J shed 6 bases, with 12 bases lying between them. CDR3 bases: TGTGCCAGCAGCTTGGACAGTATGAGCAATGAGCAGTTCTTC. Translated: CASSLDSMSNEQFF.

The DNA for the CDR3 is TGTGCCAGCAGCCCGGGGACTAGCGGGGGGCACCAAGAGACCCAGTACTTC. Translated: CASSPGTSGGHQETQYF. The chain employs TRBV5-4 and TRBJ2-5, with 15 bases that match TRBD2. The CDR3 covers 17 residues. Looked up from germline, CDR1 is SGHNT and CDR2 is YYREEE (reference sequence). J was trimmed by 0 bases and V by 4 bases; bases with no gene match: 4. Combining the CDR3 with reference TRBV5-4 and TRBJ2-5 gives the whole variable domain ETGVTQSPTHLIKTRGQQVTLRCSSQSGHNTVSWYQQALGQGPQFIFQYYREEENGRGNFPPRFSGLQFPNYSSELNVNALELDDSALYLCASSPGTSGGHQETQYFGPGTRLLVL.

The gene calls are TRBV28 and TRBJ1-5, with 7 bases that match TRBD1. The CDR3 totals 14 residues. J gave up 7 bases and V 7 bases, and 10 bases lay outside the gene matches. CDR1 is MDHEN and CDR2 is SYDVKM in the germline V gene. CDR3 DNA: TGTGCCAGCACACGCAGGGGGTTTGCGCAGCCCCAGCATTTT. Translation: CASTRRGFAQPQHF.

The chain recombines TRBV4-1 with TRBJ1-1; possibly TRBD1 for D (5 bases). Trimming pared 4 bases from V and 8 bases from J, leaving 14 bases between. This CDR3 comprises 13 residues. Germline V gene lookup returns CDR1 MGHRA and CDR2 YSYEKL. CDR3 residues: CASSLPLGGEAFF. The CDR3 DNA reads TGCGCCAGCAGCCTACCCCTGGGGGGGGAAGCTTTCTTT.

The CDR3 loop reads CASSPGGSGSRQYF. The CDR3 DNA reads as TGTGCCAGCAGCCCCGGGGGCAGCGGGAGCCGGCAGTACTTC. The chain combines TRBV7-2 with TRBJ2-7, with 8 bases aligning to TRBD2. CDR1 and CDR2 from the germline V gene are SGHTA and FQGNSA. CDR3 size: 14 residues. Trimming removed 5 bases from V and 9 bases from J; junction bases left unmatched: 12.

The chain employs TRBV19 and TRBJ1-2, with D tentatively TRBD1 (5 bases). The V end was cut by 3 bases, the J end by 8 bases, with 10 bases between. This CDR3 is built from 12 residues. In germline, CDR1 is LNHDA, CDR2 SQIVND (reference sequence). CDR3 in DNA: TGTGCCAGTAGTATGGGGGGTTACGGCTACACCTTC. Encoded protein: CASSMGGYGYTF.

The CDR3: CASSLDRGNSPLHF. In DNA form, the CDR3 reads TGTGCCAGCAGCTTGGACAGGGGTAATTCACCCCTCCACTTT. The V gene is TRBV5-8, the J gene TRBJ1-6, with 7 bases aligning to TRBD1. The J segment lost 6 bases and the V segment lost 0 bases, leaving 0 bases of the junction unmatched. In germline, CDR1 is SGHTS, CDR2 YDEGEE. The CDR3 contains 14 residues.

This clone was picked up one time. The chain recombines TRBV6-5 with TRBJ2-7; 8 bases are shared with TRBD1. The CDR3 length is 13 residues. V lost 7 bases and J lost 7; bases outside the gene matches: 9. The germline gives CDR1 MNHEY, CDR2 SVGAGI. The CDR3 reads CASTADRDTEQYF. In DNA form, the CDR3 reads TGTGCCAGCACGGCGGACAGGGATACGGAGCAGTACTTC.

The chain has TRBV7-2 and TRBJ1-2; D ambiguous. CDR3 length: 14 residues. The V gene lost 1 base and the J gene lost 2 bases, with 8 bases spanning the gap. Germline V gives CDR1 SGHTA, CDR2 FQGNSA. CDR3 loop: CASSLDNKNYGYTF. The CDR3 nucleotides are TGTGCCAGCAGCTTAGATAACAAGAACTATGGCTACACCTTC.